A single T cell receptor (beta chain) is shown here with its context. Noted time point: newly diagnosed GD, antithyroid drugs for less than 3 months. Extracted PBMC RNA gave rise to the TCR library. Patient provenance is recorded as an endocrinology department in Xi'an, China. TCR beta libraries were built with iRepertoire HTBI primers and Arm-PCR of CDR3 regions. Using its own MiXCR run on the multiplex PCR reads, TCRdb lists one record per CDR3 protein. The table lists more than 350,000 distinct CDR3 sequences, 14% to 15% of them singletons, with about a sixth in the top ten. The data were obtained in a study of regulatory T cells in long-lasting Graves disease. The J segment lost 1 base and the V segment lost 2 bases, leaving 5 bases of the junction unmatched. Per germline, CDR1 DFQATT and CDR2 SNEGSKA (reference sequence). This CDR3 is 15 amino acids long. The sample was also reused in another study, on T cells in Graves' hyperthyroidism and ophthalmopathy.

The receptor was isolated from a woman aged 25 to 39 with Graves disease. The rearrangement uses TRBV20-1 and TRBJ1-5; 7 bases map to TRBD1. This material consisted of peripheral blood mononuclear cells (PBMCs), taken at new diagnosis, from a patient treated with antithyroid drugs. DNA for the CDR3: TGCAGTGCTAGACAGGGGGGAGGAAGCAATCAGCCCCAGCATTTT. Translated, it gives CSARQGGGSNQPQHF.